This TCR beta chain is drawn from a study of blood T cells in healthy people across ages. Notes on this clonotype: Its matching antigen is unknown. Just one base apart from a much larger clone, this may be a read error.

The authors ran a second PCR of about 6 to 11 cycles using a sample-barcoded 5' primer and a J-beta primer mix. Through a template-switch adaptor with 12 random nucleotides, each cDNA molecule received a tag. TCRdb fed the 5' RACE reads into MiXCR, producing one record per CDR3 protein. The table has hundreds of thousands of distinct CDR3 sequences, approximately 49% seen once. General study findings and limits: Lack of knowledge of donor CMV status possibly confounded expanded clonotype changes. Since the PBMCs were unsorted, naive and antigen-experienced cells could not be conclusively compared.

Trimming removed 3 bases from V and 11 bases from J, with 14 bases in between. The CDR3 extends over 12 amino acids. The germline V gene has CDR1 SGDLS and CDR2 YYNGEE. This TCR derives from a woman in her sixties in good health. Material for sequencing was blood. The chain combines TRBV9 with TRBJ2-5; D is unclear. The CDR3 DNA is TGTGCCAGCAGCGGATCTAATTCTGAGCAGTACTTC. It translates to CASSGSNSEQYF.